One and the same sample provided the 18 T cell receptor beta chains below, sequenced in a study of cytomegalovirus exposure and HLA in healthy donors. 13 Jbeta primers and 60 Vbeta primers were used for the PCR. Sequencing was performed with immunoSEQ multiplex PCR; in TCRdb, only in-frame clones are kept and a portion is missing. The sample has around 220,000 clones, about 80% seen once. The sample consisted of PBMCs. The receptors shown here come from a man aged 18 to 30 in good health and CMV-seronegative.

The J gene is TRBJ2-3, the V gene TRBV7-3, with D perhaps matching TRBD2 (6 bases). Germline CDR1 SGHTA, CDR2 FQGTGA. Deletions cut 0 bases from V and 3 bases from J, with 7 bases between. The CDR3 is 14 amino acids. The CDR3 region is CASSLTLATDTQYF. CDR3 nucleotides: TGTGCCAGCAGCTTAACCCTAGCGACAGATACGCAGTATTTT.

This chain uses TRBV28 with TRBJ2-7, with TRBD2 as a possible D gene (7 bases). The germline gives CDR1 MDHEN, CDR2 SYDVKM. This CDR3 comprises 13 residues. V lost 11 bases and J 5 bases, leaving 19 bases between the germline ends. CDR3 sequence: CAGGAQGGDEQYF. CDR3 coding DNA: TGTGCCGGGGGTGCACAGGGAGGGGACGAGCAGTACTTC.

This chain connects TRBV2 to TRBJ2-7, with 11 bases aligning to TRBD2. Germline values: CDR1 SNHLY, CDR2 FYNNEI. The V gene end was trimmed by 8 bases and the J gene end by 0 bases; junction bases not matched to a gene: 12. The CDR3 has 17 amino acids. CDR3 nucleotides: TGTGCCAGCGGAGGGCTAGCGGGGGGTTCTAGCTCCTACGAGCAGTACTTC. As protein: CASGGLAGGSSSYEQYF.

V is TRBV5-4 and J is TRBJ1-4, with 9 bases fitting TRBD1. Germline CDR1 and CDR2: SGHNT and YYREEE (reference sequence). There are 16 residues in the CDR3. V was pared by 3 bases and J by 8 bases, with 11 bases of the junction left unmatched. CDR3 in DNA: TGTGCCAGCAGCTCCGGGGGTGGGACAGGGACCGAAAAACTGTTTTTT. Its translation is CASSSGGGTGTEKLFF.

This clone turned up a few times. The chain has TRBV6-5 and TRBJ1-2; perhaps TRBD1 as D (6 bases). With 5 bases removed from V and 5 bases from J, the gap between germline ends came to 18 bases. The germline V gene encodes CDR1 MNHEY and CDR2 SVGAGI. The CDR3 extends over 15 amino acids. The CDR3 region has the DNA TGTGCCAGCAGTCAAGAGGTGGCAGGGGTTTATGGCTACACCTTC. Amino acids: CASSQEVAGVYGYTF.

The V and J genes are TRBV6-1 and TRBJ2-1; 10 bases are shared with TRBD1. CDR1 and CDR2 from the germline V gene are MNHNS and SASEGT. The CDR3 is made up of 14 amino acids. V was pared by 7 bases and J by 4 bases, with 4 bases of the junction left unmatched. The CDR3 sequence is CASMRQGAYNEQFF. The CDR3, as DNA: TGTGCCAGCATGAGACAGGGGGCGTACAATGAGCAGTTCTTC.

With regard to this clone: The junction and the germline gene differ at one end; a read error may be behind it. CDR3 nucleotide sequence: TGTGCTAGCAGCTTCATCCGGAGCGAGACGCAGTATTTT. Translated: CASSFIRSETQYF. This chain links TRBV7-7 with TRBJ2-3; no reliable D call. The CDR3 extends over 13 amino acids. CDR1 and CDR2 (germline): SSHAT, FNYEAQ (reference sequence). Variable domain in full (rest from reference TRBV7-7 and TRBJ2-3): GAGVSQSPRYKVTKRGQDVTLRCDPISSHATLYWYQQALGQGPEFLTYFNYEAQPDKSGLPSDRFSAERPEGSISTLTIQRTEQRDSAMYRCASSFIRSETQYFGPGTRLTVL.

The rearrangement links TRBV19 to TRBJ1-2; D uncertain. This CDR3 contains 14 residues. Between the trimmed V and J ends, which lost 0 bases and 2 bases, there was a span of 7 bases. Germline V gives CDR1 LNHDA, CDR2 SQIVND (reference sequence). CDR3 amino acids: CASSIESGNYGYTF. CDR3 nucleotide sequence: TGTGCCAGTAGTATAGAGTCAGGAAACTATGGCTACACCTTC.

Note on this clone: The identical CDR3 is also encoded by other nucleotide sequences in the sample. The chain couples TRBV7-9 to TRBJ2-7, with a tentative D call TRBD2 (5 bases). The length of the CDR3 is 13 residues. Trimming cost V 1 base and J 3 bases, with 7 bases left between them. The germline V gene encodes CDR1 SEHNR and CDR2 FQNEAQ (reference sequence). The CDR3 spells CASSLGGDYEQYF. DNA of the CDR3: TGTGCCAGCAGCTTAGGGGGAGACTACGAGCAGTACTTC.

The genes are TRBV11-3 and TRBJ2-1; D unresolved. Deletions cut 2 bases from V and 8 bases from J, with 7 bases between. In germline, CDR1 is SGHNT, CDR2 YENEEA. The CDR3 contains 12 residues. The CDR3 DNA reads as TGTGCCAGCAGCTTATCTGCGGATGAGCAGTTCTTC. It yields the protein CASSLSADEQFF.

V is TRBV27 and J is TRBJ1-2; weak D call: TRBD1 (6 bases). The germline CDR1 and CDR2 sequences are MNHEY and SMNVEV (reference sequence). The length of the CDR3 is 16 residues. Trimming pared 6 bases from V and 4 bases from J, leaving 21 bases between. Here the CDR3 DNA reads TGTGCCAGCAGCGATATATCCCAGGGGTACAGCTATGGCTACACCTTC. Encoded protein: CASSDISQGYSYGYTF.

The chain has TRBV11-2 and TRBJ2-6; no reliable D call. From germline, CDR1 is SGHAT and CDR2 FQNNGV. This CDR3 region has 18 residues. Trimming removed 5 bases from V and 0 bases from J, with 17 bases in between. CDR3 in amino acids: CASSPYWSTTSGANVLTF. The CDR3 DNA is TGTGCCAGCAGCCCCTATTGGAGCACCACCTCTGGGGCCAACGTCCTGACTTTC.

V and J are TRBV28 and TRBJ1-2; 11 nucleotides align to TRBD1. CDR3 length: 16 amino acids. Per germline, CDR1 MDHEN and CDR2 SYDVKM. J gave up 7 bases and V 1 base, and 8 bases lay outside the gene matches. DNA of the CDR3: TGTGCCAGCAGTTTATTCGGACAGGGGGCGGTCGGTGGCTACACCTTC. Translated: CASSLFGQGAVGGYTF.

This chain uses TRBV28 with TRBJ1-1; TRBD1 aligns across 7 bases. V lost 2 bases to trimming and J lost 5 bases; unmatched junction nucleotides: 5. Germline CDR1 and CDR2: MDHEN and SYDVKM. The CDR3 loop spans 14 amino acids. CDR3 in amino acids: CASSLPQGRTEAFF. The CDR3 nucleotides read TGTGCCAGCAGTTTACCACAGGGGAGGACTGAAGCTTTCTTT.

This sequence joins TRBV6-6 and TRBJ2-7; TRBD2 might be the D (5 bases). Per the germline V gene, CDR1 is MNHNY and CDR2 is SVGAGI (reference sequence). The CDR3 runs to 16 residues. V dropped 3 bases and J dropped 3 bases, with 18 bases sitting between them. CDR3 bases: TGTGCCAGCAGTTATTCCGGACGGGCCAGCGGCTACGAGCAGTACTTC. As protein: CASSYSGRASGYEQYF.

As for this clone: Compared with germline, one end of the junction differs, possibly owing to a read error. The chain links TRBV7-3 to TRBJ2-7, with TRBD2 as a possible D gene (6 bases). CDR1 is SGHTA and CDR2 is FQGTGA in the germline V gene. This CDR3 is built from 15 residues. This CDR3 is CASSLTPGLRNEQCF. CDR3 coding DNA: TGTGCCAGCAGCTTAACGCCGGGACTCCGAAACGAGCAGTGCTTC.

The gene calls are TRBV5-1 and TRBJ2-7; perhaps TRBD1 as D (6 bases). Germline V CDR1 and CDR2: SGHRS, YFSETQ. V lost 0 bases to trimming and J lost 6 bases, with 7 bases between them. The CDR3 spans 12 residues. The CDR3 protein is CASSLATGEQYF. The CDR3 nucleotides are TGCGCCAGCAGCTTGGCGACAGGCGAGCAGTACTTC.

This clone was counted once. The chain combines TRBV11-3 with TRBJ2-3, with 11 nucleotides matching TRBD2. The V segment lost 2 bases and the J segment 3 bases; nucleotides outside the gene matches: 4. Germline loops: CDR1 SGHNT, CDR2 YENEEA. This CDR3 region has 16 residues. The CDR3 coding sequence is TGTGCCAGCAGCTTAAGACTAGCGGGGAGTACAGATACGCAGTATTTT. Protein: CASSLRLAGSTDTQYF.